This T cell receptor beta chain was profiled in a study of T cells in Graves' hyperthyroidism and ophthalmopathy. Ophthalmopathy cases scored 3 or more on the Clinical Activity Score and 4 or more on NOSPECS grade, with duration below 3 months. For the diagnoses, clinical symptoms, serum thyroxine and TRAb, thyroid ultrasound and orbital computed tomography were used. The authors obtained PBMCs from about 9.5 ml of fresh peripheral blood. The germline V gene has CDR1 SNHLY and CDR2 FYNNEI. The V end was cut by 6 bases, the J end by 5 bases, with 13 bases between. CDR3 length: 13 residues. In regard to this clonotype: Antigen specificity is unknown.

Amplification of TCR beta CDR3 regions was performed using RNA transcripts as template. With the HTBI primer set, the TCR CDR3 went through a first round of RT-PCR. TCRdb analysed the multiplex PCR reads with MiXCR anew, one entry per CDR3 protein. The profile shows fewer than 400,000 distinct CDR3 sequences, over 13% of them singletons. General observations from the study: Peripheral blood also featured most of the thyroid clonotypes expanded above 0.001.

The V gene is TRBV2, the J gene TRBJ1-1; tentatively, D is TRBD1 (6 bases). This TCR was sampled from a man aged 50-59 years with Graves' ophthalmopathy. Material for sequencing was blood. CDR3 loop: CASRGGARTEAFF. CDR3 nucleotides: TGTGCCAGCAGAGGGGGGGCGAGGACTGAAGCTTTCTTT.